This T cell receptor beta chain emerged from a study of response to subunit inactivated influenza vaccine. This clonotype was seen a handful of times. Via MiXCR, TCRdb re-called the RT-PCR reads, giving one row per CDR3 protein. The sample has 150,000 to 200,000 distinct CDR3 sequences; approximately 12% are singletons. Germline CDR1 is SNHLY and CDR2 is FYNNEI. Trimming pared 9 bases from V and 4 bases from J, leaving 5 bases between. CDR3 length: 10 amino acids. These data were also filed under a second study, of T cells expressing NK-cell markers. That work states: As the method of synthesis, 5'RACE template switching with UMIs yielded TCR beta cDNA.

The V call is TRBV2, the J call TRBJ2-3; D is unclear. The source was CD8+ T cells sorted from PBMCs, collected approximately 13 days after vaccination. The clonotype was recovered from a man aged 50-59 years who received an inactivated influenza vaccine. Here the CDR3 DNA reads TGTGCCAGTATTGCAGATACGCAGTATTTT. It translates to CASIADTQYF.